A single sample gave rise to the 22 T cell receptor beta chains below, sequenced in a study of OX40 agonist ivuxolimab in advanced cancers. Libraries were constructed by the immunoSEQ multiplex PCR assay. Held by TCRdb, this immuneACCESS table contains in-frame sequences only and omits some clones. Under half of the omission traces to an unresolved V gene where checked; the cause of the rest is unknown. For this sample the table gives about 40,000 clones, of which 80% to 90% were detected only once. The ten largest account for roughly 4.5% of the sample. The starting material was CD4+ or CD8+ T cells sorted from blood, obtained in a trial of the OX40 agonist ivuxolimab. These receptors were collected from an adult with an advanced solid tumor such as melanoma, head and neck, liver or kidney cancer.

This clone was seen a single time. The chain carries TRBV30 and TRBJ2-5; 12 nucleotides line up with TRBD2. The CDR3 is 13 residues long. Trimming cost V 3 bases and J 5 bases; bases outside gene matches: 1. CDR1 GTSNPN and CDR2 SVGIG come from the germline V gene (reference sequence). CDR3 DNA: TGTGCCTGGAGGGGACTAGCGGGTGAGACCCAGTACTTC. It codes for CAWRGLAGETQYF.

The chain recombines TRBV11-2 with TRBJ2-7; the D gene is possibly TRBD1 (5 bases). This CDR3 has 14 amino acids. Germline lookup yields CDR1 SGHAT and CDR2 FQNNGV. Deletions cut 3 bases from V and 2 bases from J, with 11 bases between. The CDR3, as DNA: TGTGCCAGCAGCTTCGCTGGGGCCACCTACGAGCAGTACTTC. It translates to CASSFAGATYEQYF.

This chain uses TRBV7-2 with TRBJ2-7; no clear D gene. CDR1 SGHTA and CDR2 FQGNSA come from the germline V gene. The CDR3 is 15 amino acids. V was pared by 6 bases and J by 5 bases, with 20 bases between. DNA of the CDR3: TGTGCCAGCAGTCTTAGTGTTGGAGAATTCCACGAGCAGTACTTC. It codes for CASSLSVGEFHEQYF.

This clone has just one count. The genes are TRBV7-2 and TRBJ2-7, with 7 bases matching TRBD1. CDR1 and CDR2 (germline): SGHTA, FQGNSA. V lost 5 bases, J lost 2 bases, and 9 bases stayed unmatched. CDR3 length: 15 amino acids. For the CDR3, the DNA is TGTGCCAGCAGCCCCATTGTAGGGGGCCCCTACGAGCAGTACTTC. Protein product: CASSPIVGGPYEQYF. Filled out from reference TRBV7-2 and TRBJ2-7, the complete variable domain reads GAGVSQSPSNKVTEKGKDVELRCDPISGHTALYWYRQSLGQGLEFLIYFQGNSAPDKSGLPSDRFSAERTGGSVSTLTIQRTQQEDSAVYLCASSPIVGGPYEQYFGPGTRLTVT.

The chain uses TRBV5-4 and TRBJ2-3; no reliable D call. Germline V gives CDR1 SGHNT, CDR2 YYREEE (reference sequence). Trimming took 0 bases from V and 4 from J, leaving 3 bases between them. The CDR3 runs 12 residues. The CDR3 loop is CASSLVPDTQYF. The CDR3 DNA sequence: TGTGCCAGCAGCTTGGTGCCAGATACGCAGTATTTT.

This clone appeared once. This chain connects TRBV4-2 to TRBJ2-7; 9 positions match TRBD2. V trimming: 0 bases; J trimming: 1 base; junction bases outside the gene matches: 13. There are 19 residues in the CDR3. Germline CDR1 and CDR2: LGHNA and YNFKEQ. Here the CDR3 DNA reads TGTGCCAGCAGCCAAGATATTTCTAGCGGGACCGATTTGTCCTACGAGCAGTACTTC. Protein: CASSQDISSGTDLSYEQYF.

This chain joins TRBV6-5 and TRBJ2-7; possibly TRBD1 for D (6 bases). The CDR3 is 14 amino acids. Between the trimmed V and J ends, which lost 5 bases and 4 bases, there was a span of 15 bases. Germline V lookup: CDR1 MNHEY, CDR2 SVGAGI. The CDR3 region has the DNA TGTGCCAGCAGTCTGGACAGAGGGGGTTACGAGCAGTACTTC. It yields the protein CASSLDRGGYEQYF.

This clone was seen just once. The chain is built from TRBV4-3 and TRBJ2-3; D call uncertain. Germline V CDR1 and CDR2: LGHNA, YSLEER. V was pared by 1 base and J by 5 bases, with 7 bases between. The CDR3 totals 13 residues. The CDR3 protein is CASSQGRIDTQYF. The CDR3 bases are TGCGCCAGCAGCCAAGGTCGGATAGATACGCAGTATTTT.

This clone was picked up a small number of times. The V and J genes are TRBV30 and TRBJ1-5; the D is unclear. V was shortened by 4 bases and J by 3 bases, with 16 bases between the two germline ends. Per the germline V gene, CDR1 is GTSNPN and CDR2 is SVGIG (reference sequence). CDR3 size: 15 residues. The CDR3 coding sequence is TGTGCCTGGAATACCGGGAGTACGGACAATCAGCCCCAGCATTTT. Translated, it gives CAWNTGSTDNQPQHF.

The V call is TRBV11-3, the J call TRBJ2-1; D possibly matches TRBD1 or TRBD2 (5 bases each). Germline loops: CDR1 SGHNT, CDR2 YENEEA. The CDR3 length is 15 residues. The V end was cut by 1 base, the J end by 5 bases, with 12 bases between. The CDR3 sequence: CASSLVGDSDNEQFF. As DNA, the CDR3 is TGTGCCAGCAGCTTAGTGGGGGATTCGGACAATGAGCAGTTCTTC.

The chain couples TRBV9 to TRBJ2-5; tentatively, D is TRBD2 (5 bases). The germline gives CDR1 SGDLS, CDR2 YYNGEE. The CDR3 covers 13 residues. Trimming shortened V by 4 bases and J by 5 bases, and 12 bases separated the two germline ends. The CDR3 here is CASSPGIWETQYF. The CDR3 DNA sequence: TGTGCCAGCAGCCCGGGGATTTGGGAGACCCAGTACTTC.

The chain employs TRBV5-6 and TRBJ1-6, with 7 bases lining up with TRBD1. The trim removed 2 bases at V and 0 bases at J, leaving 5 bases unmatched. Per germline, CDR1 SGHDT and CDR2 YYEEEE. The CDR3 is 17 residues long. The CDR3 nucleotides are TGTGCCAGCAGCTTACAGGGGCATTACTCCTATAATTCACCCCTCCACTTT. This codes for CASSLQGHYSYNSPLHF.

This clone was observed once. This sequence joins TRBV28 and TRBJ1-2; D gene unclear. Trimming cost V 6 bases and J 8 bases, with 19 bases left between them. This CDR3 is built from 14 residues. CDR1 and CDR2 from the germline V gene are MDHEN and SYDVKM. CDR3 DNA sequence: TGTGCCAGCAGCTACGGGAGGCGGAATGGGGGCTACACCTTC. Translating gives CASSYGRRNGGYTF.

V usage is TRBV6-1 and J usage is TRBJ2-7; 7 bases fit TRBD1. This CDR3 comprises 15 residues. Germline CDR1 and CDR2: MNHNS and SASEGT. V lost 6 bases to trimming and J lost 0 bases; unmatched junction nucleotides: 8. CDR3 sequence (DNA): TGTGCCAGCAGGCCCGGGACAGCGTCCTCCTACGAGCAGTACTTC. This gives the protein CASRPGTASSYEQYF.

This rearrangement joins TRBV10-3 to TRBJ1-2; possibly TRBD1 for D (5 bases). This CDR3 contains 14 residues. V lost 6 bases, J lost 8 bases, and 19 bases lay in between. The V gene's germline CDR1 is ENHRY and CDR2 SYGVKD. CDR3 nucleotides: TGTGCCATCAGGATATCAGGGAATCCGGGGGGCTACACCTTC. Translated, it gives CAIRISGNPGGYTF.

The chain recombines TRBV19 with TRBJ2-7; TRBD2 agrees at 7 bases. CDR3 length equals 13 residues. Trimming took 4 bases from V and 5 from J; bases not matched to a gene: 5. CDR1 and CDR2 from the germline V gene are LNHDA and SQIVND (reference sequence). CDR3 protein: CASSSQRDDEQYF. For the CDR3, the DNA is TGTGCCAGTAGTAGCCAGCGGGACGACGAGCAGTACTTC. Full variable domain (outside the CDR3, taken from reference TRBV19 and TRBJ2-7): DGGITQSPKYLFRKEGQNVTLSCEQNLNHDAMYWYRQDPGQGLRLIYYSQIVNDFQKGDIAEGYSVSREKKESFPLTVTSAQKNPTAFYLCASSSQRDDEQYFGPGTRLTVT.

This chain connects TRBV28 to TRBJ2-1, with 10 bases identical to TRBD1. Germline V gives CDR1 MDHEN, CDR2 SYDVKM. CDR3 length: 14 residues. The V gene end was trimmed by 9 bases and the J gene end by 2 bases; junction bases not matched to a gene: 4. DNA for the CDR3: TGTGCCAGTGGGGACAGGGGTCCCTACAATGAGCAGTTCTTC. It translates to CASGDRGPYNEQFF.

In this sample, this clone turned up once. This chain joins TRBV4-2 and TRBJ2-1, with TRBD2 matching 9 bases. V was clipped by 1 base and J by 3 bases; unmatched bases: 1. Germline CDR1 is LGHNA and CDR2 is YNFKEQ. The CDR3 covers 15 residues. The CDR3 protein is CASSQGSGSYNEQFF. The CDR3, as DNA: TGTGCCAGCAGCCAAGGTAGCGGGAGCTACAATGAGCAGTTCTTC.

The rearrangement links TRBV7-2 to TRBJ2-3, with 8 bases lining up with TRBD1. The germline V gene has CDR1 SGHTA and CDR2 FQGNSA. The CDR3 contains 15 residues. J lost 3 bases, V lost 5 bases, and 7 bases had no gene match. In DNA, the CDR3 is TGTGCCAGCAGCATCTGGACAGGGAGTACAGATACGCAGTATTTT. Encoded protein: CASSIWTGSTDTQYF.

The chain couples TRBV7-2 to TRBJ2-1; 8 bases match TRBD2. There are 14 residues in the CDR3. The germline V gene has CDR1 SGHTA and CDR2 FQGNSA. V lost 3 bases and J lost 2; bases outside the gene matches: 0. CDR3: CASSFGGAYNEQFF. DNA for the CDR3: TGTGCCAGCAGCTTCGGGGGGGCCTACAATGAGCAGTTCTTC.

The chain is built from TRBV6-5 and TRBJ2-7, with D unresolved. There are 12 residues in the CDR3. Germline loops: CDR1 MNHEY, CDR2 SVGAGI. Trimming took off 8 bases at V and 3 bases at J, with 11 bases between the two ends. For the CDR3, the DNA is TGTGCCAGCTCTGGAAGAAGCTACGAGCAGTACTTC. Its translation: CASSGRSYEQYF.

The rearrangement links TRBV7-9 to TRBJ1-1; no reliable D call. Germline values: CDR1 SEHNR, CDR2 FQNEAQ (reference sequence). Trimming stripped 5 bases from V and 4 bases from J, with 14 bases between. The CDR3 is made up of 14 amino acids. CDR3 in DNA: TGTGCCAGCAGCCGAGACTCTGGTAGCACTGAAGCTTTCTTT. This codes for CASSRDSGSTEAFF.